The rows below give T cell receptor beta chains drawn from one sample of a study of CD8 T cells in ankylosing spondylitis. TCRdb recomputed calls from the 5' RACE reads with MiXCR, one row per CDR3 protein. The table shows fewer than 750,000 distinct CDR3 sequences, with around 20% occurring only once. The material sequenced was blood, either unsorted or a sorted T cell fraction (not recorded which). The receptor set was obtained from a male donor with ankylosing spondylitis. The CDR3 runs from the conserved cysteine through the conserved F or W. The D gene is left open where the match is weak. For some rows the clone size is stated as once, few or many, or as a class when expanded; others skip it.

>TRBJ2-1|TRBV7-9|14|-|TRBD1
TGTGCCAGCAGCACAGCACAGGGGTGGAATGAGCAGTTCTTC
CASSTAQGWNEQFF
>TRBJ2-7|TRBV5-1|13|-|-
TGCGCCAGCAGCCTCCCGGGGTCAGGGGAGCAGTACTTC
CASSLPGSGEQYF
>TRBJ2-1|TRBV4-2|17|few|TRBD2
TGTGCCAGCAGCCGAAATGGACCTAGCGGGAGCTACAATGAGCAGTTCTTC
CASSRNGPSGSYNEQFF
>TRBJ1-1|TRBV25-1|15|few|-
TGTGCCAGCAGTGAACCCTACGGATTGAACACTGAAGCTTTCTTT
CASSEPYGLNTEAFF
>TRBJ1-1|TRBV20-1|14|few|-
TGCAGTGCTAGAGATCGGTATTTGAACACTGAAGCTTTCTTT
CSARDRYLNTEAFF
>TRBJ1-1|TRBV12-3/TRBV12-4|12|-|-
TGTGCCAGCAGTTTATTCGAGAGGGCGGCTTTCTTT
CASSLFERAAFF
>TRBJ2-1|TRBV2|15|few|-
TGTGCCAGCAGTGAAAGGCAGCTCACCTACAATGAGCAGTTCTTC
CASSERQLTYNEQFF
>TRBJ2-5|TRBV6-2/TRBV6-3|16|-|TRBD2
TGTGCCAGCAGTTACGACCTAGCGGGAGGCCCTAAGACCCAGTACTTC
CASSYDLAGGPKTQYF
>TRBJ1-2|TRBV20-1|13|few|-
TGCAGTGCTAGAGATATGGAGAGCTATGGCTACACCTTC
CSARDMESYGYTF
>TRBJ2-1|TRBV11-2|17|-|TRBD2
TGTGCCAGCAGCTCGCCGGCCGGGACTAGCGGGAAAGGTGAGCAGTTCTTC
CASSSPAGTSGKGEQFF
>TRBJ2-3|TRBV28|14|many|-
TGTGCCAGCGACGCGACGGGAGAACCAGATACGCAGTATTTT
CASDATGEPDTQYF
>TRBJ2-3|TRBV4-1|15|few|TRBD2
TGCGCCAGCAGCCAGCGGGGGGGCGGAGAAGATACGCAGTATTTT
CASSQRGGGEDTQYF
>TRBJ1-3|TRBV7-6|15|-|-
TGTGCCAGCGGCTTGGGAATAAACTCTGGAAACACCATATATTTT
CASGLGINSGNTIYF
>TRBJ1-2|TRBV7-9|13|many|-
TGTGCCAGCAGCTCGGGACATACCTATGGCTACACCTTC
CASSSGHTYGYTF
>TRBJ2-5|TRBV20-1|13|-|-
TGCAGTGCAGGGCAGGGCTCTAAAGAGACCCAGTACTTC
CSAGQGSKETQYF
>TRBJ2-7|TRBV4-1|14|few|-
TGCGCCAGCAGCCAGTCCATGGGTCTCTACGAGCAGTACTTC
CASSQSMGLYEQYF
>TRBJ1-1|TRBV6-5|14|few|-
TGTGCCAGCAGTTACCACAGGGAGAGCACTGAAGCTTTCTTT
CASSYHRESTEAFF
>TRBJ1-6|TRBV27|14|-|-
TGTGCCAGCACTGTGGGGGGGGAAGGCTCACCCCTCCACTTT
CASTVGGEGSPLHF
>TRBJ2-1|TRBV4-1|12|-|-
TGCGCCAGCAGCCAAGATCTGTATGAGCAGTTCTTC
CASSQDLYEQFF
>TRBJ2-1|TRBV29-1|16|few|-
TGCAGCGTTGAGGTGGCGGGCAGCGGGTTTCCCAATGAGCAGTTCTTC
CSVEVAGSGFPNEQFF
>TRBJ2-3|TRBV15|12|many|-
TGTGCCACCAGCAGAGCGGGAGATACGCAGTATTTT
CATSRAGDTQYF
>TRBJ2-1|TRBV20-1|11|few|-
TGCAGTGCCGTCGCTAAAAATGAGCAGTTCTTC
CSAVAKNEQFF
>TRBJ2-1|TRBV12-3/TRBV12-4|14|many|TRBD2
TGTGCCAGCATAGCGGGCCTCTCCTACAATGAGCAGTTCTTC
CASIAGLSYNEQFF
>TRBJ1-1|TRBV5-1|15|few|-
TGCGCCAGCAGCTTGCTCACCGGGGCGAACACTGAAGCTTTCTTT
CASSLLTGANTEAFF
>TRBJ1-1|TRBV5-1|15|few|-
TGCGCCAGCAGACTAGACGGACGCATGAACACTGAAGCTTTCTTT
CASRLDGRMNTEAFF
>TRBJ1-1|TRBV30|12|few|-
TGTGCCTGGAGTGTACAGGTCACTGAAGCTTTCTTT
CAWSVQVTEAFF
>TRBJ1-1|TRBV2|14|-|-
TGTGCCAGCAGTGAAGGGGAAGGGAAACGTGAAGCTTTCTTT
CASSEGEGKREAFF
>TRBJ2-1|TRBV28|16|few|-
TGTGCCAGCAGGGTACCTGCGCCGGCTAGCGTCAATGAGCAGTTCTTC
CASRVPAPASVNEQFF
>TRBJ2-6|TRBV10-3|15|-|-
TGTGCCATCAGTGTACAGAACTCTGGGGCCAACGTCCTGACTTTC
CAISVQNSGANVLTF
>TRBJ1-1|TRBV28|15|many|TRBD1
TGTGCCAGCAGGTGGGGAGACAGGGTGCGGACTGAAGCTTTCTTT
CASRWGDRVRTEAFF
>TRBJ1-1|TRBV6-4|13|-|-
TGTGCCAGCAGTGGAGACAGAGGTACTGAAGCTTTCTTT
CASSGDRGTEAFF
>TRBJ2-7|TRBV4-2|15|-|TRBD1
TGTGCCAGCAGCCAAGGCCCGGGACAGGGGGACGAGCAGTACTTC
CASSQGPGQGDEQYF
>TRBJ1-2|TRBV20-1|12|few|-
TGCATTGGGCTTGGGCAGTCCTATGGCTACACCTTC
CIGLGQSYGYTF
>TRBJ2-1|TRBV19|13|-|-
TGTGCCAGTAGTAATAGGAGGGTTAATGAGCAGTTCTTC
CASSNRRVNEQFF
>TRBJ2-7|TRBV4-3|14|-|-
TGCGCCAGCAGCCAAGCGTACCAGAGCTACGAGCAGTACTTC
CASSQAYQSYEQYF
>TRBJ2-1|TRBV28|12|few|-
TGTGCCACCCGGTCGGGGAACAATGAGCAGTTCTTC
CATRSGNNEQFF
>TRBJ1-1|TRBV11-2|13|-|-
TGTGCCAGCAGCTTAGACATAGGGGACTATCTTTTCTTT
CASSLDIGDYLFF
>TRBJ1-4|TRBV3-1|16|few|-
TGTGCCAGCAGCCCTCGCCCGGGGGATTTGAACGAAAAACTGTTTTTT
CASSPRPGDLNEKLFF
>TRBJ2-7|TRBV3-1|17|-|-
TGTGCCAGCAGCCAAGATCGCCGAGGGGCCACGACTGGGGAGCAGTACTTC
CASSQDRRGATTGEQYF
>TRBJ2-5|TRBV7-9|15|-|TRBD1
TGTGCCAGCAGCCCAGGACAGGCATCTCAAGAGACCCAGTACTTC
CASSPGQASQETQYF
>TRBJ1-1|TRBV3-1|17|many|-
TGTGCCAGCAGCCAGAAAAGGCCGACAGGACTAAACACTGAAGCTTTCTTT
CASSQKRPTGLNTEAFF
>TRBJ1-1|TRBV20-1|15|many|-
TGCAGTGCTCGGAAGGGAAAGTACACGAACACTGAAGCTTTCTTT
CSARKGKYTNTEAFF
>TRBJ2-7|TRBV15|16|-|TRBD1
TGTGCCACCAGCAGACCTTCGACAGGGCTATCCTACGAGCAGTACTTC
CATSRPSTGLSYEQYF
>TRBJ1-2|TRBV7-2|14|few|-
TGTGCCAGCAGCTTCATGACAGGAGTGTATGGCTACACCTTC
CASSFMTGVYGYTF
>TRBJ1-6|TRBV7-9|14|few|-
TGTGCCAGCAGCTTACAGGGGTGGGATTCACCCCTCCACTTT
CASSLQGWDSPLHF
>TRBJ1-6|TRBV20-1|13|-|-
TGCAGTGCTAGAGATGGAGATAATTCACCCCTCCACTTT
CSARDGDNSPLHF
>TRBJ2-7|TRBV20-1|14|-|-
TGCAGTGCTATTATTCCAGGCCGAACCTACGGGCAGTACTTC
CSAIIPGRTYGQYF
>TRBJ1-4|TRBV4-2|15|few|-
TGTGCCAGCAGCCAAGAGGGGAGGGGAGGTGAAAAACTGTTTTTT
CASSQEGRGGEKLFF
>TRBJ1-5|TRBV4-3|16|once|-
TGCGCCAGCAGCCAAGGGGGTGGCGGTGCAGGGCAGCCCCAGCATTTT
CASSQGGGGAGQPQHF
>TRBJ2-3|TRBV7-9|14|-|TRBD1
TGTGCCAGCAGCATCAGGGGGTCCTTAGATACGCAGTATTTT
CASSIRGSLDTQYF
>TRBJ1-5|TRBV27|16|few|-
TGTGCCAGCAGTTTATCACCGCCCTATAGCAATCAGCCCCAGCATTTT
CASSLSPPYSNQPQHF
>TRBJ1-1|TRBV6-2/TRBV6-3|15|few|-
TGTGCCAGCAGAGATGGGACGGGTCAGAACACTGAAGCTTTCTTT
CASRDGTGQNTEAFF
>TRBJ2-4|TRBV27|16|-|TRBD1
TGTGCCAGCCTTCGTGGACAGGGGTATTTGGGAAACATTCAGTACTTC
CASLRGQGYLGNIQYF